The text below deals with one TCR beta chain. The antigen is not known. This specimen comes from a study of memory CD4+ T cells and cytomegalovirus serostatus. Study-level background: Donors were healthy Belgian adults, under 10 CMV seropositive and 20 to 25 seronegative.

Study-wide results and caveats: CD4+ memory repertoires contained about two fifths of the 164 reported CMV TCRbeta sequences.

TCRdb's copy holds only in-frame clones and misses some; the assay was immunoSEQ multiplex PCR. The data hold 40,000 to 50,000 clones, with about 74% observed a single time. The sort gate was single viable CD3+CD4+CD8-CD45RO+ cells for memory CD4+ T cells. This receptor was obtained from an adult in good health and CMV-seropositive. The specimen was memory CD4+ T cells from blood.

The CDR3 region has the DNA TGTGCCAGCAGCTTGGGTACTCTCCGGGACAGGGTGAAAGAGACCCAGTACTTC. Encoded protein: CASSLGTLRDRVKETQYF. The rearrangement links TRBV7-9 to TRBJ2-5; 9 nucleotides agree with TRBD1. This CDR3 has 18 residues. CDR1 SEHNR and CDR2 FQNEAQ come from the germline V gene (reference sequence). Unmatched junction bases numbered 14, after V lost 3 bases and J lost 3 bases. The full variable domain, its missing parts supplied by reference TRBV7-9 and TRBJ2-5, is DTGVSQNPRHKITKRGQNVTFRCDPISEHNRLYWYRQTLGQGPEFLTYFQNEAQLEKSRLLSDRFSAERPKGSFSTLEIQRTEQGDSAMYLCASSLGTLRDRVKETQYFGPGTRLLVL.